Listed here are 13 T cell receptor beta chains from one sample, sequenced in a study of T-cell reconstitution after alpha-beta-depleted transplantation in children. Preparation of the TCRbeta library involved a method that used unique molecular identifiers. TCRdb used MiXCR to reprocess the PCR reads, holding one entry per CDR3 protein. In the table there are 90,000 to 95,000 distinct CDR3 sequences, 12% of which are singletons. The source was PBMCs from the stem cell graft donor, collected from the stem cell graft. Receptor source: a human donor who donated a stem cell graft to a child with inherited bone marrow failure.

This clonotype was counted a few times. This chain connects TRBV12-5 to TRBJ2-7; D may be TRBD1 (6 bases). V lost 2 bases and J lost 3, with 17 bases in between. This CDR3 has 16 residues. In germline, CDR1 is LGHNT, CDR2 FRNRAP. CDR3 bases: TGTGCTAGTGGTTTGTTCCCGACAGGAACTGGCTACGAGCAGTACTTC. Translating it yields CASGLFPTGTGYEQYF.

The V and J genes are TRBV15 and TRBJ2-6, with no clear D. This CDR3 has 16 amino acids. Trimming left V 0 bases short and J 0 bases short, with 6 bases between. The germline gives CDR1 LNHNV, CDR2 YYDKDF (reference sequence). CDR3: CATSRDAFSGANVLTF. CDR3 nucleotides: TGTGCCACCAGCAGAGATGCCTTCTCTGGGGCCAACGTCCTGACTTTC.

This clonotype was observed many times. The chain joins TRBV7-8 to TRBJ2-1; D perhaps matches TRBD2 (5 bases). The CDR3 runs 14 residues. Germline V gene lookup returns CDR1 SGHVS and CDR2 FQNEAQ. V shed 1 base and J shed 9 bases, with 13 bases lying between them. The CDR3 protein is CASSLVFEGGEQFF. Written as DNA, the CDR3 is TGTGCCAGCAGCTTAGTTTTCGAGGGTGGTGAGCAGTTCTTC.

This clonotype has just a few counts. The chain employs TRBV2 and TRBJ1-1; D possibly corresponds to TRBD1 (6 bases). Trimming left V 4 bases short and J 1 base short, with 13 bases between. The CDR3 has 15 residues. Per germline, CDR1 SNHLY and CDR2 FYNNEI. Here the CDR3 reads CASSVSNRENTEAFF. CDR3 DNA: TGTGCCAGCAGTGTATCGAACAGGGAGAACACTGAAGCTTTCTTT.

In this sample, this clonotype turned up many times. The chain links TRBV20-1 to TRBJ2-5; D gene uncertain. V lost 1 base and J 2 bases, leaving 5 bases between the germline ends. This CDR3 spans 12 amino acids. Germline CDR1 DFQATT, CDR2 SNEGSKA (reference sequence). CDR3 DNA: TGCAGTGCTAGAGGAAATCAAGAGACCCAGTACTTC. As protein: CSARGNQETQYF.

This clonotype was seen repeatedly, ten times or more. This chain uses TRBV11-2 with TRBJ1-1; TRBD1 agrees at 9 bases. J was trimmed by 4 bases and V by 2 bases; bases with no gene match: 5. In germline, CDR1 is SGHAT, CDR2 FQNNGV. The CDR3 has 15 amino acids. The CDR3 reads CASSLRGQGGTEAFF. The CDR3 DNA sequence: TGTGCCAGCAGCTTAAGGGGACAGGGAGGCACTGAAGCTTTCTTT.

This clonotype was detected ten times or more. V and J are TRBV6-6 and TRBJ2-5, with 9 bases that match TRBD1. The germline gives CDR1 MNHNY, CDR2 SVGAGI (reference sequence). CDR3 length equals 13 residues. After removal of 6 bases from V and 5 bases from J, the junction contained 4 bases not matched to a gene. For the CDR3, the DNA is TGTGCCAGCAGGACCGGGACAGGGGAGACCCAGTACTTC. Encoded protein: CASRTGTGETQYF.

This clonotype was seen ten or more times. One end of the junction fails to match germline, which may point to a read error. The V gene is TRBV7-7, the J gene TRBJ2-3; no firm D call. From germline, CDR1 is SSHAT and CDR2 FNYEAQ (reference sequence). The CDR3 has 13 residues. The DNA for the CDR3 is TGTGCTAGCAGCTTGTCGGTCACAGATACGCAGTATTTT. Amino acids: CASSLSVTDTQYF.

This clonotype has only a few counts. This chain connects TRBV7-2 to TRBJ2-5; TRBD2 matches 9 bases. The V and J ends lost 0 bases and 2 bases, in that order; junction bases with no gene match: 4. There are 16 residues in the CDR3. The V gene's germline CDR1 is SGHTA and CDR2 FQGNSA. The CDR3 DNA reads as TGTGCCAGCAGCTTAGCTGCGGGGGGGGTACAAGAGACCCAGTACTTC. Translating it yields CASSLAAGGVQETQYF. The entire variable domain, with the rest obtained from reference TRBV7-2 and TRBJ2-5, is as follows: GAGVSQSPSNKVTEKGKDVELRCDPISGHTALYWYRQSLGQGLEFLIYFQGNSAPDKSGLPSDRFSAERTGGSVSTLTIQRTQQEDSAVYLCASSLAAGGVQETQYFGPGTRLLVL.

At least ten counts were recorded for this clonotype. The chain combines TRBV20-1 with TRBJ2-3; D gene unclear. There are 14 residues in the CDR3. Germline-derived CDR1 and CDR2 are DFQATT and SNEGSKA (reference sequence). The V end lost 1 base, the J end lost 2 bases, and 10 bases lay between the germline ends. As DNA, the CDR3 is TGCAGTGCTAGAGTCGCAGGTATCACAGATACGCAGTATTTT. Translation: CSARVAGITDTQYF.

The sample holds a few counts of this clonotype. The gene calls are TRBV4-2 and TRBJ1-1; TRBD1 agrees at 8 bases. The CDR3 consists of 13 residues. Germline CDR1 is LGHNA and CDR2 is YNFKEQ. The V gene end was trimmed by 0 bases and the J gene end by 10 bases; junction bases not matched to a gene: 4. CDR3 residues: CASSQDRGRGAFF. CDR3 nucleotides: TGTGCCAGCAGCCAAGACAGGGGGCGCGGAGCTTTCTTT.

This chain links TRBV6-2 or TRBV6-3 with TRBJ1-2; perhaps TRBD1 as D (6 bases). This CDR3 is built from 15 residues. V was clipped by 5 bases and J by 5 bases, with 18 bases between them. Germline loops: CDR1 MNHEY, CDR2 SVGEGT. The CDR3 coding sequence is TGTGCCAGCAGTGACTACCGACAGGCCCTATATGGCTACACCTTC. This gives the protein CASSDYRQALYGYTF.

This clonotype was seen more than once but under ten times. The CDR3 sequence: CASSLDGQGFEQYF. Written as DNA, the CDR3 is TGCGCCAGCAGCTTGGACGGACAGGGTTTCGAGCAGTACTTC. This sequence joins TRBV5-1 and TRBJ2-7; 8 nucleotides line up with TRBD1. The ends lost 0 bases at V and 6 bases at J; junction bases unmatched: 5. Germline CDR1 reads SGHRS; CDR2 reads YFSETQ. The CDR3 consists of 14 residues.